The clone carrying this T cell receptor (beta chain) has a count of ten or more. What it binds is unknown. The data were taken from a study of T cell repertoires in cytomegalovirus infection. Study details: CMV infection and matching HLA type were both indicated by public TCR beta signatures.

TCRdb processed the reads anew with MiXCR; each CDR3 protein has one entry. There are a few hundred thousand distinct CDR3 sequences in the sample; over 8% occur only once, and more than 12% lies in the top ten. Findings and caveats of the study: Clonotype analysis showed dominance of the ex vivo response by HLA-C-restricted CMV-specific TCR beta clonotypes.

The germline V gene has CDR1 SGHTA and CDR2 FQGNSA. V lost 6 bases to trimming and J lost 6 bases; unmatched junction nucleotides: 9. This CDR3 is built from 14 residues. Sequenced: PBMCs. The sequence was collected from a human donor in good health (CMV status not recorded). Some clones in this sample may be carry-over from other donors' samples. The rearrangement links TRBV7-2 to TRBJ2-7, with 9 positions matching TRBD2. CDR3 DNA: TGTGCCAGCAGTCATAGCGGGAGCGTTGTCGAGCAGTACTTC. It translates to CASSHSGSVVEQYF.